Listed here are 22 T cell receptor beta chains from one sample, sequenced in a study of blood T cell repertoires in COVID-19. Clones were sequenced by immunoSEQ multiplex PCR, and TCRdb holds only the in-frame ones, with some missing. The sample comprises roughly 40,000 clones, 90% to 95% of which are singletons, and under 6% rests with the top ten. The sample consisted of peripheral blood. All receptors come from a human donor in a cohort sampled during active COVID-19.

The V gene is TRBV27, the J gene TRBJ2-5; 7 bases are a match to TRBD2. The CDR3 runs to 14 residues. The germline CDR1 and CDR2 sequences are MNHEY and SMNVEV (reference sequence). J lost 4 bases, V lost 3 bases, and 5 bases had no gene match. The CDR3 reads CASSLREPRETQYF. CDR3 bases: TGTGCCAGCAGTTTGCGGGAGCCCCGAGAGACCCAGTACTTC.

This rearrangement joins TRBV6-1 to TRBJ1-5; D not certain. V was shortened by 0 bases and J by 4 bases, with 4 bases between the two germline ends. CDR3 size: 13 residues. The V gene's germline CDR1 is MNHNS and CDR2 SASEGT. CDR3 sequence reads: CASSEAPNQPQHF. DNA of the CDR3: TGTGCCAGCAGTGAAGCCCCGAATCAGCCCCAGCATTTT.

This chain connects TRBV29-1 to TRBJ2-1, with D perhaps TRBD1 (6 bases). Between the trimmed V and J ends, which lost 4 bases and 13 bases, there was a span of 14 bases. The CDR3 is 11 amino acids. CDR1 and CDR2 (germline): SQVTM, ANQGSEA. In DNA, the CDR3 is TGCAGCGTTGTGAGGGACACACTACAGTTCTTC. Amino acid sequence: CSVVRDTLQFF.

This clone was detected once. V gene TRBV12-3 or TRBV12-4 combines with J gene TRBJ1-6; tentative D call: TRBD1 (5 bases). CDR3 size: 13 residues. The V gene lost 1 base and the J gene lost 9 bases, with 7 bases spanning the gap. The CDR3 region is CASSLGGGSPLHF. CDR3 bases: TGTGCCAGCAGTTTAGGGGGGGGTTCACCCCTCCACTTT.

The V gene is TRBV18, the J gene TRBJ2-7; 7 bases line up with TRBD1. Germline V gene data show CDR1 as KGHSH and CDR2 as LQKENI. The length of the CDR3 is 15 residues. The V and J ends lost 6 bases and 3 bases, in that order; junction bases with no gene match: 11. The CDR3 DNA reads as TGTGCCAGCTCGACTAAACAGGGGCCGGACTACGAGCAGTACTTC. As protein: CASSTKQGPDYEQYF.

The chain is built from TRBV15 and TRBJ2-1, with D tentatively TRBD2 (6 bases). CDR1 is LNHNV and CDR2 is YYDKDF in the germline V gene (reference sequence). With 3 bases removed from V and 7 bases from J, the gap between germline ends came to 10 bases. The CDR3 is made up of 13 amino acids. The CDR3 DNA reads TGTGCCACCAGCAGCGGGACTCATAATGAGCAGTTCTTC. Translating gives CATSSGTHNEQFF.

This chain connects TRBV12-5 to TRBJ1-5; D remains unclear. The CDR3 totals 13 residues. The V and J ends lost 6 bases and 6 bases respectively, with 12 bases between them. Germline CDR1 LGHNT, CDR2 FRNRAP. CDR3 residues: CASGPGPGQPQHF. DNA for the CDR3: TGTGCTAGTGGACCGGGTCCCGGTCAGCCCCAGCATTTT.

This clone was detected only a few times. The CDR3 is CAWTHGTGHGYTF. CDR3 DNA sequence: TGTGCCTGGACCCACGGGACAGGGCATGGCTACACCTTC. The rearrangement joins TRBV30 to TRBJ1-2, with TRBD1 matching 9 bases. Trimming removed 4 bases from V and 6 bases from J; junction bases left unmatched: 6. Germline V gene sequence: CDR1 GTSNPN, CDR2 SVGIG (reference sequence). The CDR3 is made up of 13 amino acids. The complete variable domain, with remaining parts taken from reference TRBV30 and TRBJ1-2, reads SQTIHQWPATLVQPVGSPLSLECTVEGTSNPNLYWYRQAAGRGLQLLFYSVGIGQISSEVPQNLSASRPQDRQFILSSKKLLLSDSGFYLCAWTHGTGHGYTFGSGTRLTVV.

The rearrangement joins TRBV10-3 to TRBJ2-1; a weak D match, TRBD2 (6 bases). This CDR3 spans 15 amino acids. The V and J ends lost 4 bases and 8 bases respectively, with 18 bases between them. From germline, CDR1 is ENHRY and CDR2 SYGVKD. DNA of the CDR3: TGTGCCATCAGTGGGGACTTTGGACACGGGGATGAGCAGTTCTTC. This sequence encodes CAISGDFGHGDEQFF.

This chain links TRBV29-1 with TRBJ1-4, with TRBD1 matching over 8 bases. CDR1 is SQVTM and CDR2 is ANQGSEA in the germline V gene. J was trimmed by 8 bases and V by 3 bases; bases with no gene match: 8. The CDR3 totals 14 residues. The CDR3 loop is CSVDIGTGDEKLFF. For the CDR3, the DNA is TGCAGCGTTGACATCGGGACAGGCGACGAAAAACTGTTTTTT.

The V gene is TRBV11-1, the J gene TRBJ1-2; the match to TRBD1 covers 8 bases. Germline CDR1 and CDR2: SGHAT and FQDESV (reference sequence). The J segment lost 14 bases and the V segment lost 1 base, leaving 12 bases of the junction unmatched. The CDR3 sequence is 14 residues long. CDR3 residues: CASSLEGTGFGSTF. CDR3 bases: TGTGCCAGCAGCTTAGAAGGGACAGGATTTGGCTCAACCTTC.

The chain has TRBV27 and TRBJ1-5, with a possible D match to TRBD1 (6 bases). Germline V lookup: CDR1 MNHEY, CDR2 SMNVEV (reference sequence). The CDR3 has 14 residues. Deletions cut 4 bases from V and 6 bases from J, with 13 bases between. The DNA of the CDR3 is TGTGCCAGCAGTTCCGCAGGGGTGGGTCAGCCCCAGCATTTT. This translates into CASSSAGVGQPQHF.

The V gene is TRBV28, the J gene TRBJ2-3, with 8 nucleotides matching TRBD2. The CDR3 spans 16 residues. The trim removed 1 base at V and 4 bases at J, leaving 7 bases unmatched. The germline CDR1 and CDR2 sequences are MDHEN and SYDVKM. CDR3 bases: TGTGCCAGCAGTTTATTGGCGGGGGGATTGGCAGATACGCAGTATTTT. Residues: CASSLLAGGLADTQYF. Supplemented by reference TRBV28 and TRBJ2-3, the full variable domain reads DVKVTQSSRYLVKRTGEKVFLECVQDMDHENMFWYRQDPGLGLRLIYFSYDVKMKEKGDIPEGYSVSREKKERFSLILESASTNQTSMYLCASSLLAGGLADTQYFGPGTRLTVL.

V and J are TRBV4-1 and TRBJ2-1; 10 bases align to TRBD2. Germline V gene data show CDR1 as MGHRA and CDR2 as YSYEKL. V trimming: 0 bases; J trimming: 7 bases; junction bases outside the gene matches: 9. The CDR3 has 17 residues. The CDR3 DNA reads as TGCGCCAGCAGCCAAGATGACGAGCGGGAGGGCCTAAATGAGCAGTTCTTC. Its translation is CASSQDDEREGLNEQFF.

V usage is TRBV4-3 and J usage is TRBJ2-3; the D is unclear. The CDR3 has 15 residues. V gave up 1 base and J gave up 3 bases, with 11 bases separating them. Germline-derived CDR1 and CDR2 are LGHNA and YSLEER. The CDR3 DNA reads as TGCGCCAGCAGCCAAGGACCCGCGAGGACAGATACGCAGTATTTT. This encodes CASSQGPARTDTQYF.

The chain recombines TRBV6-4 with TRBJ2-7, with a weak D call TRBD1 (5 bases). The germline V gene encodes CDR1 MRHNA and CDR2 SNTAGT. The V gene lost 6 bases and the J gene lost 3 bases, with 18 bases spanning the gap. The CDR3 loop spans 15 amino acids. CDR3 coding DNA: TGTGCCAGCAGGCCTAGGACATTGGTACGCTACGAGCAGTACTTC. Translation: CASRPRTLVRYEQYF.

V usage is TRBV5-5 and J usage is TRBJ1-5; D gene ambiguous. Germline V CDR1 and CDR2: SGHKS, YYEKEE (reference sequence). Trimming took 2 bases from V and 0 from J, leaving 9 bases between them. The CDR3 length is 15 residues. The CDR3 spells CASSLSIISNQPQHF. CDR3 in DNA: TGTGCCAGCAGCTTAAGCATTATTAGCAATCAGCCCCAGCATTTT. The full variable domain, with the rest looked up from reference TRBV5-5 and TRBJ1-5, is DAGVTQSPTHLIKTRGQQVTLRCSPISGHKSVSWYQQVLGQGPQFIFQYYEKEERGRGNFPDRFSARQFPNYSSELNVNALLLGDSALYLCASSLSIISNQPQHFGDGTRLSIL.

The chain has TRBV27 and TRBJ1-5; D not certain. This CDR3 region has 15 residues. The V gene's germline CDR1 is MNHEY and CDR2 SMNVEV (reference sequence). V dropped 8 bases and J dropped 0 bases, with 14 bases sitting between them. As DNA, the CDR3 is TGTGCCAGCCGAACTCACGCCGATAGCAATCAGCCCCAGCATTTT. This encodes CASRTHADSNQPQHF.

The V and J genes are TRBV29-1 and TRBJ2-7, with D maybe TRBD2 (5 bases). CDR1 is SQVTM and CDR2 is ANQGSEA in the germline V gene. V lost 0 bases, J lost 4 bases, and 7 bases lay in between. The length of the CDR3 is 12 residues. CDR3 in amino acids: CSVEDRGYEQYF. CDR3 DNA sequence: TGCAGCGTTGAAGATCGGGGTTACGAGCAGTACTTC.

The chain couples TRBV7-9 to TRBJ2-7; 9 bases map to TRBD2. In germline, CDR1 is SEHNR, CDR2 FQNEAQ (reference sequence). With 3 bases clipped from V and 2 bases from J, the junction kept 5 bases outside the gene matches. This CDR3 region has 15 residues. CDR3 sequence (DNA): TGTGCCAGCAGCTTTCTAGCGGGAAATACCTACGAGCAGTACTTC. Its protein product is CASSFLAGNTYEQYF. The full variable domain, its missing parts supplied by reference TRBV7-9 and TRBJ2-7, is DTGVSQNPRHKITKRGQNVTFRCDPISEHNRLYWYRQTLGQGPEFLTYFQNEAQLEKSRLLSDRFSAERPKGSFSTLEIQRTEQGDSAMYLCASSFLAGNTYEQYFGPGTRLTVT.

In this sample, this clone turned up once. The chain carries TRBV12-5 and TRBJ2-5; D may be TRBD2 (7 bases). Trimming shortened V by 2 bases and J by 5 bases, and 27 bases separated the two germline ends. The CDR3 runs to 19 residues. Germline V gene lookup returns CDR1 LGHNT and CDR2 FRNRAP. The CDR3 DNA is TGTGCTAGTGGTTTGCCCTCACCTCACAGGGAGGGTGTCAGGGAGACCCAGTACTTC. It encodes CASGLPSPHREGVRETQYF. Using reference TRBV12-5 and TRBJ2-5 for the parts outside the CDR3, the full variable domain is DARVTQTPRHKVTEMGQEVTMRCQPILGHNTVFWYRQTMMQGLELLAYFRNRAPLDDSGMPKDRFSAEMPDATLATLKIQPSEPRDSAVYFCASGLPSPHREGVRETQYFGPGTRLLVL.

The rearrangement uses TRBV6-5 and TRBJ2-2; 13 nucleotides align to TRBD2. This CDR3 comprises 16 residues. V shed 4 bases and J 6 bases; nucleotides not matched to a gene: 5. In germline, CDR1 is MNHEY, CDR2 SVGAGI. For the CDR3, the DNA is TGTGCCAGCAGTTCGGGACTAGCGGGATCCCCCGGGGAGCTGTTTTTT. It is translated as CASSSGLAGSPGELFF.